This note documents a single T cell receptor (beta chain) sequence. Described time point: peripheral blood 6 weeks after treatment start. Every patient provided from 1 to 8 samples, collected pretreatment and on-treatment. Produced via immunoSEQ multiplex PCR; TCRdb's table is partial and in-frame only. There are 120,000 or so clones in the sample; roughly 82% occur only once, and around 2.4% lies in the top ten. The sample belongs to a study of PD-L1 blockade in urothelial cancer. Study as a whole: Patients commenced atezolizumab in 2014, and it was given at 1,200 mg intravenously every 3 weeks. Each blood sample yielded a median of 141,255 T cells. Anywhere from 0 to 3 prior chemotherapy regimens had been received by patients.

This CDR3 is 16 amino acids long. V lost 5 bases to trimming and J lost 3 bases; unmatched junction nucleotides: 13. Per germline, CDR1 MNHEY and CDR2 SMNVEV (reference sequence). The clonotype was recovered from a man aged 45-65 years with urothelial cancer. The chain recombines TRBV27 with TRBJ2-7; 7 bases map to TRBD2. Here the sequenced sample was PBMCs, taken around atezolizumab (anti-PD-L1) treatment. CDR3 residues: CASSPLGGTRDYEQYF. CDR3 nucleotide sequence: TGTGCCAGCAGTCCCCTCGGGGGGACGAGGGACTACGAGCAGTACTTC.